The 25 T cell receptor beta chains reported below all come from one sample, sequenced in a study of CD8+ T cells in alopecia areata. Extracted from the samples, RNA was reverse transcribed into cDNA to serve as the sequencing template. Clones were sequenced by immunoSEQ multiplex PCR, and TCRdb holds only the in-frame ones, with some missing. The table includes about 150,000 clones, roughly 44% detected once. Material: CD4+ T cells sorted from blood. These TCRs come from a human donor with alopecia areata.

The V gene is TRBV6-5, the J gene TRBJ1-5; perhaps TRBD1 as D (5 bases). The CDR3 extends over 13 amino acids. CDR1 is MNHEY, CDR2 SVGAGI, per germline. The V gene lost 10 bases and the J gene lost 1 base, with 11 bases spanning the gap. The CDR3 region has the DNA TGTGCCACCTGCCGGGACAGCAATCAGCCCCAGCATTTT. Amino acids: CATCRDSNQPQHF.

A few counts support this clone. The chain combines TRBV7-9 with TRBJ1-2, with D maybe TRBD1 (5 bases). From germline, CDR1 is SEHNR and CDR2 FQNEAQ (reference sequence). The CDR3 contains 12 residues. The ends were cut back, 1 base at V and 7 bases at J, with 7 bases in the middle. CDR3 coding DNA: TGTGCCAGCAGCTTAGTAGGGACTGGCTACACCTTC. It translates to CASSLVGTGYTF.

The gene calls are TRBV6-5 and TRBJ2-7; 10 nucleotides line up with TRBD2. V gave up 6 bases and J gave up 1 base; unmatched junction bases: 6. The CDR3 is made up of 15 amino acids. Per germline, CDR1 MNHEY and CDR2 SVGAGI. CDR3 in DNA: TGTGCCAGCAGACCACCACTAGCGGGATCCTACGAGCAGTACTTC. It yields the protein CASRPPLAGSYEQYF.

The genes are TRBV2 and TRBJ2-1; the D gene could be TRBD1 or TRBD2 (6 bases each). V dropped 7 bases and J dropped 7 bases, with 14 bases sitting between them. This CDR3 has 13 amino acids. Germline V gene sequence: CDR1 SNHLY, CDR2 FYNNEI. The CDR3 DNA sequence: TGTGCCAGCACCCTATGGGGGGCGAATGAGCAGTTCTTC. This encodes CASTLWGANEQFF. The whole variable domain, filled in from reference TRBV2 and TRBJ2-1, reads EPEVTQTPSHQVTQMGQEVILRCVPISNHLYFYWYRQILGQKVEFLVSFYNNEISEKSEIFDDQFSVERPDGSNFTLKIRSTKLEDSAMYFCASTLWGANEQFFGPGTRLTVL.

This clone has just a few counts. This chain links TRBV2 with TRBJ2-1; possible D gene TRBD1, 6 bases. With 7 bases removed from V and 7 bases from J, the gap between germline ends came to 14 bases. This CDR3 comprises 13 residues. CDR1 and CDR2 from the germline V gene are SNHLY and FYNNEI. CDR3 sequence: CASTRQAGNEQFF. CDR3 DNA: TGTGCCAGCACCCGACAGGCCGGTAATGAGCAGTTCTTC. Full variable domain (missing parts from reference TRBV2 and TRBJ2-1): EPEVTQTPSHQVTQMGQEVILRCVPISNHLYFYWYRQILGQKVEFLVSFYNNEISEKSEIFDDQFSVERPDGSNFTLKIRSTKLEDSAMYFCASTRQAGNEQFFGPGTRLTVL.

This clone was observed once. The chain couples TRBV30 to TRBJ2-2, with D possibly being TRBD2 (5 bases). The CDR3 is 12 amino acids. In germline, CDR1 is GTSNPN, CDR2 SVGIG (reference sequence). Trimming pared 4 bases from V and 5 bases from J, leaving 8 bases between. CDR3 region: CAWKRITGELFF. CDR3 nucleotides: TGTGCCTGGAAGCGGATTACCGGGGAGCTGTTTTTT.

The rearrangement links TRBV6-1 to TRBJ2-4, with 7 bases aligning to TRBD1. V lost 2 bases and J lost 8; bases outside the gene matches: 0. The CDR3 loop spans 12 amino acids. Germline CDR1 and CDR2: MNHNS and SASEGT. CDR3 DNA: TGTGCCAGCAGTGAACAGGGGGACATTCAGTACTTC. Its protein is CASSEQGDIQYF.

This clone turned up a few times. The genes are TRBV7-9 and TRBJ2-5; D call uncertain. This CDR3 region has 11 residues. The V end was cut by 5 bases, the J end by 4 bases, with 5 bases between. Germline V gene sequence: CDR1 SEHNR, CDR2 FQNEAQ (reference sequence). CDR3: CASSASETQYF. The CDR3 DNA reads TGTGCCAGCAGCGCTTCAGAGACCCAGTACTTC.

This chain uses TRBV7-2 with TRBJ2-7; 9 bases are shared with TRBD2. CDR1 is SGHTA and CDR2 is FQGNSA in the germline V gene. Trimming took 1 base from V and 5 from J; bases not matched to a gene: 9. The CDR3 runs 16 residues. The CDR3 bases are TGTGCCAGCAGCTTAGGTCGGAGCGGGAGGCTCCACGAGCAGTACTTC. It is translated as CASSLGRSGRLHEQYF.

In its sample, this clone was seen a few times. The V gene is TRBV2, the J gene TRBJ1-1; D not certain. Germline CDR1 reads SNHLY; CDR2 reads FYNNEI. V was pared by 3 bases and J by 3 bases, with 11 bases between. The CDR3 length is 14 residues. The chain's CDR3 is CASSEGLRYTEAFF. DNA for the CDR3: TGTGCCAGCAGTGAGGGGTTAAGGTACACTGAAGCTTTCTTT.

This chain joins TRBV28 and TRBJ1-5; tentative D call: TRBD1 (6 bases). The CDR3 contains 16 residues. The ends were cut back, 7 bases at V and 3 bases at J, with 19 bases in the middle. Germline assignment: CDR1 MDHEN and CDR2 SYDVKM. The CDR3 protein is CASNRTPDRYNQPQHF. CDR3 DNA sequence: TGTGCCAGCAACCGGACCCCGGACAGATACAATCAGCCCCAGCATTTT.

This chain links TRBV27 with TRBJ2-5; no reliable D call. Trimming pared 5 bases from V and 5 bases from J, leaving 12 bases between. This CDR3 is 13 amino acids long. The germline V gene has CDR1 MNHEY and CDR2 SMNVEV (reference sequence). Here the CDR3 DNA reads TGTGCCAGCAGTAGGGATTACACGGAGACCCAGTACTTC. It translates to CASSRDYTETQYF.

The chain recombines TRBV7-9 with TRBJ2-2; 13 bases are a match to TRBD2. This CDR3 contains 19 residues. Per germline, CDR1 SEHNR and CDR2 FQNEAQ (reference sequence). The trim removed 4 bases at V and 3 bases at J, leaving 11 bases unmatched. This CDR3 is CASSSRLAGGSVDTGELFF. CDR3 DNA: TGTGCCAGCAGCTCTAGACTAGCGGGAGGCTCGGTGGACACCGGGGAGCTGTTTTTT. Complete variable domain (other parts from reference TRBV7-9 and TRBJ2-2): DTGVSQNPRHKITKRGQNVTFRCDPISEHNRLYWYRQTLGQGPEFLTYFQNEAQLEKSRLLSDRFSAERPKGSFSTLEIQRTEQGDSAMYLCASSSRLAGGSVDTGELFFGEGSRLTVL.

J is TRBJ2-3 and V is TRBV7-2; no firm D call. Trimming removed 8 bases at V and 4 bases at J, with 4 bases between. Germline-derived CDR1 and CDR2 are SGHTA and FQGNSA. The CDR3 length is 10 residues. The CDR3 bases are TGTGCCAGCGCGGCAGATACGCAGTATTTT. This encodes CASAADTQYF. The full variable domain, completed using reference TRBV7-2 and TRBJ2-3, is GAGVSQSPSNKVTEKGKDVELRCDPISGHTALYWYRQSLGQGLEFLIYFQGNSAPDKSGLPSDRFSAERTGGSVSTLTIQRTQQEDSAVYLCASAADTQYFGPGTRLTVL.

The sample holds a few counts of this clone. The J gene is TRBJ2-7, the V gene TRBV7-9; 12 bases fit TRBD2. Germline V gene data show CDR1 as SEHNR and CDR2 as FQNEAQ (reference sequence). The CDR3 is 15 residues long. The V gene end was trimmed by 4 bases and the J gene end by 6 bases; junction bases not matched to a gene: 7. The CDR3 coding sequence is TGTGCCAGCAGCTCGAGGACTAGCGGGACTACCGAGCAGTACTTC. Translating it yields CASSSRTSGTTEQYF.

The rearrangement joins TRBV27 to TRBJ2-5; no clear D. This CDR3 has 13 residues. Germline V gene lookup returns CDR1 MNHEY and CDR2 SMNVEV (reference sequence). V lost 2 bases to trimming and J lost 7 bases, with 11 bases between them. Here the CDR3 reads CASSLQRKGTQYF. As DNA, the CDR3 is TGTGCCAGCAGTTTACAGAGAAAGGGGACCCAGTACTTC.

The genes are TRBV28 and TRBJ1-2; D is unresolved. Germline CDR1 reads MDHEN; CDR2 reads SYDVKM. V lost 2 bases and J 4 bases, leaving 8 bases between the germline ends. CDR3 length equals 13 residues. CDR3 coding DNA: TGTGCCAGCAGTTTAGAGGGAAGCTATGGCTACACCTTC. Its protein product is CASSLEGSYGYTF.

V gene TRBV11-2 combines with J gene TRBJ2-2, with TRBD2 identical over 10 bases. From germline, CDR1 is SGHAT and CDR2 FQNNGV. The V gene end was trimmed by 4 bases and the J gene end by 6 bases; junction bases not matched to a gene: 5. There are 15 residues in the CDR3. CDR3 amino acids: CASSSTSGIAGELFF. Here the CDR3 DNA reads TGTGCCAGCAGCTCTACTAGCGGGATCGCCGGGGAGCTGTTTTTT.

In this sample, this clone turned up a few times. The J gene is TRBJ2-7, the V gene TRBV29-1; 7 nucleotides match TRBD1. The length of the CDR3 is 13 residues. Germline CDR1 and CDR2: SQVTM and ANQGSEA. Trimming at V came to 2 bases and at J to 4 bases, leaving 5 bases not matched to a gene. CDR3 sequence: CSVELGGAYEQYF. CDR3 coding DNA: TGCAGCGTTGAATTAGGGGGCGCGTACGAGCAGTACTTC.

This clone was picked up a small number of times. The J gene is TRBJ1-5, the V gene TRBV7-2; TRBD1 matches at 8 bases. The germline CDR1 and CDR2 sequences are SGHTA and FQGNSA. The CDR3 runs 13 residues. Trimming removed 4 bases from V and 9 bases from J; junction bases left unmatched: 5. CDR3 region: CASSSGQDGPQHF. The CDR3 coding sequence is TGTGCCAGCAGCTCGGGACAGGACGGGCCCCAGCATTTT. The whole variable domain, remainder taken from reference TRBV7-2 and TRBJ1-5, is GAGVSQSPSNKVTEKGKDVELRCDPISGHTALYWYRQSLGQGLEFLIYFQGNSAPDKSGLPSDRFSAERTGGSVSTLTIQRTQQEDSAVYLCASSSGQDGPQHFGDGTRLSIL.

The chain recombines TRBV30 with TRBJ2-5; D is uncertain. Germline V lookup: CDR1 GTSNPN, CDR2 SVGIG (reference sequence). V lost 0 bases, J lost 3 bases, and 2 bases lay in between. This CDR3 has 11 amino acids. CDR3 sequence (DNA): TGTGCCTGGAGTGTAAAAGAGACCCAGTACTTC. This gives the protein CAWSVKETQYF.

The V and J genes are TRBV5-1 and TRBJ2-2, with 8 bases that match TRBD1. This CDR3 has 14 residues. Germline V gene data show CDR1 as SGHRS and CDR2 as YFSETQ. The J segment lost 7 bases and the V segment lost 6 bases, leaving 8 bases of the junction unmatched. CDR3 in amino acids: CASTSGQANGELFF. The CDR3 nucleotides are TGCGCCAGCACTTCGGGACAGGCAAACGGGGAGCTGTTTTTT.

The genes are TRBV21-1 and TRBJ2-1; TRBD1 was called by the table and not checked on the DNA. TRBV21-1 constitutes a pseudogene. CDR3 length: 15 residues. The CDR3 region is CASSKAEQGANEQFF. CDR3 coding DNA: TGTGCCAGCAGCAAAGCGGAGCAGGGGGCAAATGAGCAGTTCTTC.

The gene calls are TRBV19 and TRBJ2-2; 7 bases align to TRBD2. The junction had 4 bases not matched to a gene; V was cut back by 2 bases and J by 1 base. Germline V lookup: CDR1 LNHDA, CDR2 SQIVND (reference sequence). The CDR3 loop spans 16 amino acids. For the CDR3, the DNA is TGTGCCAGTAGTATATTGGCTAGCGGGAACACCGGGGAGCTGTTTTTT. It yields the protein CASSILASGNTGELFF.

In this sample, this clone turned up a few times. This rearrangement joins TRBV27 to TRBJ2-7; D is perhaps TRBD2 (5 bases). Between the trimmed V and J ends, which lost 6 bases and 2 bases, there was a span of 17 bases. CDR1 is MNHEY, CDR2 SMNVEV, per germline (reference sequence). This CDR3 contains 15 residues. The CDR3 spells CASSLLGSLAYEQYF. DNA of the CDR3: TGTGCCAGCAGCTTACTAGGGAGTCTCGCCTACGAGCAGTACTTC.